The rows below give T cell receptor beta chains drawn from one sample of a study of monozygotic twins with inflammatory bowel disease. TCRdb reprocessed the 5' RACE reads and stores each CDR3 protein as one record, lacking DNA. This listing includes around 380,000 distinct CDR3 sequences. The specimen was blood. The receptors come from a human donor with ulcerative colitis or Crohn's disease, or a healthy co-twin of an affected twin (not recorded which). Each CDR3 is given with its conserved first and last residue. Fields, in order: V gene, J gene, CDR3 protein.

V gene: TRBV25-1; J gene: TRBJ1-2; CDR3 protein: CASTHNKGVGYTF
V gene: TRBV20-1; J gene: TRBJ2-3; CDR3 protein: CSAAIAGVTDTQYF
V gene: TRBV28; J gene: TRBJ2-7; CDR3 protein: CASAPGSLYEQYF
V gene: TRBV12-3/TRBV12-4; J gene: TRBJ2-1; CDR3 protein: CASSLWDRVGDEQFF
V gene: TRBV18; J gene: TRBJ1-5; CDR3 protein: CASSPAGNRNQPQHF
V gene: TRBV11-3; J gene: TRBJ2-3; CDR3 protein: CASSLNTDTQYF
V gene: TRBV10-3; J gene: TRBJ1-1; CDR3 protein: CAISGQGLNTEAFF
V gene: TRBV7-2; J gene: TRBJ2-4; CDR3 protein: CASTPGLLLAKNIQYF
V gene: TRBV5-1; J gene: TRBJ2-3; CDR3 protein: CASSLGGRTSTDTQYF
V gene: TRBV5-6; J gene: TRBJ1-3; CDR3 protein: CASSLRGPAATIYF
V gene: TRBV18; J gene: TRBJ2-3; CDR3 protein: CASSQGQDTQYF
V gene: TRBV20-1; J gene: TRBJ2-1; CDR3 protein: CSAREPGRLVGQFF
V gene: TRBV19; J gene: TRBJ2-1; CDR3 protein: CASLSFATNEQFF
V gene: TRBV7-6; J gene: TRBJ2-5; CDR3 protein: CASSWGREKETQYF
V gene: TRBV20-1; J gene: TRBJ2-1; CDR3 protein: CSGAGGGYNEQFF
V gene: TRBV20-1; J gene: TRBJ2-5; CDR3 protein: CSAQDRVRETQYF
V gene: TRBV19; J gene: TRBJ1-5; CDR3 protein: CASSMGQLNQPQHF
V gene: TRBV12-3/TRBV12-4; J gene: TRBJ2-1; CDR3 protein: CASSLSGGLYNEQFF
V gene: TRBV6-1; J gene: TRBJ2-7; CDR3 protein: CASSHRTSNKFYEQYF
V gene: TRBV29-1; J gene: TRBJ2-3; CDR3 protein: CSASGTSGRDTQYF
V gene: TRBV7-3; J gene: TRBJ2-4; CDR3 protein: CASSSQGYIQYF
V gene: TRBV2; J gene: TRBJ1-6; CDR3 protein: CASSEVWVQSSPLHF
V gene: TRBV7-2; J gene: TRBJ2-5; CDR3 protein: CASSRLPRLGETQYF
V gene: TRBV5-6; J gene: TRBJ2-7; CDR3 protein: CASSLVGQGGIEQYF
V gene: TRBV28; J gene: TRBJ1-6; CDR3 protein: CASRPRGGYRSPLHF
V gene: TRBV5-4; J gene: TRBJ2-1; CDR3 protein: CASSASSGNFYNEQFF
V gene: TRBV27; J gene: TRBJ2-3; CDR3 protein: CASRSSGGTDTQYF
V gene: TRBV5-5; J gene: TRBJ1-1; CDR3 protein: CASSLGGTYDRTEAFF
V gene: TRBV20-1; J gene: TRBJ1-5; CDR3 protein: CSARTGVQLNQPQHF
V gene: TRBV27; J gene: TRBJ1-6; CDR3 protein: CASTSSGNSPLHF
V gene: TRBV7-9; J gene: TRBJ1-5; CDR3 protein: CASSLRDSDQPQHF
V gene: TRBV3-1; J gene: TRBJ2-5; CDR3 protein: CASSQDPRDGETQYF
V gene: TRBV6-1; J gene: TRBJ1-1; CDR3 protein: CASTPLSGSSEAFF
V gene: TRBV6-9; J gene: TRBJ2-5; CDR3 protein: CASSYIPPWTSENRETQYF
V gene: TRBV5-8; J gene: TRBJ1-2; CDR3 protein: CASSLTSSYGYTF
V gene: TRBV12-3/TRBV12-4; J gene: TRBJ2-7; CDR3 protein: CASSSGTITYEQYF
V gene: TRBV7-2; J gene: TRBJ1-6; CDR3 protein: CASQKPGASPLHF
V gene: TRBV5-1; J gene: TRBJ2-5; CDR3 protein: CASSPDGGLIIYF
V gene: TRBV4-2; J gene: TRBJ1-1; CDR3 protein: CASSLQGGESEAFF